This TCR beta chain was sequenced in a study of blood T cell repertoires in COVID-19. Study-level background: Spain, Italy and the United States supplied samples that represented acute and convalescent COVID-19. PBMCs, B-cell-depleted T cells, or T cells were the source of the cDNA or gDNA that made up the material.

As processed by the authors: Amplification of reference gene primers provided the estimated nucleated cell counts. This table comes from immunoSEQ multiplex PCR, and its TCRdb copy is limited to in-frame clones, with some not included. D and trimming were read from the DNA, whereas the V and J calls and clone size are those reported in that table. This sample has about 190,000 clones, with over 70% found just once. The germline V gene encodes CDR1 SGHAT and CDR2 FQNNGV. The CDR3 has 17 amino acids. Trimming took 1 base from V and 2 from J; bases not matched to a gene: 7. Sequencing was done on a sample of peripheral blood. The sequence came from a man in his sixties with acute or convalescent COVID-19. This chain links TRBV11-2 with TRBJ2-1; 8 positions match TRBD2. The CDR3 DNA reads TGTGCCAGCAGCTTAGGCGGAGCGGGAGAAACCTACAATGAGCAGTTCTTC. This translates into CASSLGGAGETYNEQFF.